Listed below are T cell receptor beta chains from one sample, sequenced in a study of CD8 T cells in Susac syndrome. TCRdb fed the immunoSEQ multiplex PCR reads into MiXCR, producing one record per CDR3 protein. There are some 150,000 distinct CDR3 sequences in the sample; about 94% occur only once, and 0.084% lies in the top ten. The specimen sequenced was CD4+ T cells from PBMCs. These receptors were collected from a human donor with Susac syndrome. Both conserved end residues are part of each CDR3. D genes are given only for firm matches. The size entry is marked missing in some rows and otherwise reads once, few, many or a size class.

few	TRBV4-1	TRBJ2-3	.	CASSQPRSGVQDTQYF	TGCGCCAGCAGCCAACCTCGCTCCGGGGTGCAAGATACGCAGTATTTT
few	TRBV29-1	TRBJ2-7	.	CSAEEQYF	TGCAGCGCGGAGGAGCAGTACTTC
.	TRBV2	TRBJ2-2	TRBD1	CASSDPGQGNGELFF	TGTGCCAGCAGCGATCCGGGACAGGGTAACGGGGAGCTGTTTTTT
.	TRBV5-5	TRBJ2-7	TRBD2	CASMILGLAGYEQYF	TGTGCCAGCATGATTCTGGGACTAGCGGGGTACGAGCAGTACTTC
once	TRBV28	TRBJ1-5	.	CASSLTGSNQPQHF	TGTGCCAGCAGTTTGACTGGGAGCAATCAGCCCCAGCATTTT
.	TRBV3-1	TRBJ2-5	TRBD2	CASSLTSGRRETQYF	TGTGCCAGCAGCTTAACTAGCGGGAGAAGAGAGACCCAGTACTTC
once	TRBV6-4	TRBJ2-2	.	CASSDQGNTGELFF	TGTGCCAGCAGTGATCAGGGGAACACCGGGGAGCTGTTTTTT
.	TRBV20-1	TRBJ1-2	.	CSAAGTRYGYTF	TGCAGTGCTGCCGGGACGCGCTATGGCTACACCTTC
.	TRBV6-6	TRBJ1-1	TRBD1	CASSRLTGEAFF	TGTGCCAGCAGCCGCTTGACAGGGGAAGCTTTCTTT
.	TRBV20-1	TRBJ1-5	.	CSARAISYSNQPQHF	TGCAGTGCTAGAGCGATTTCCTATAGCAATCAGCCCCAGCATTTT
.	TRBV15	TRBJ2-2	.	CATSRYTGELFF	TGTGCCACCAGCAGGTACACCGGGGAGCTGTTTTTT
.	TRBV2	TRBJ2-3	TRBD2	CASSGGAGGRTDTQYF	TGTGCCAGCAGTGGTGGTGCGGGGGGCCGGACAGATACGCAGTATTTT
.	TRBV20-1	TRBJ2-1	.	CSARWLDNEQFF	TGCAGTGCTAGGTGGCTAGACAATGAGCAGTTCTTC
.	TRBV19	TRBJ2-1	.	CASSHFTNEQFF	TGTGCCAGTAGTCATTTCACCAATGAGCAGTTCTTC
.	TRBV5-6	TRBJ1-1	.	CASSRTPQDLNTEAFF	TGTGCCAGCAGTCGTACACCTCAGGACCTGAACACTGAAGCTTTCTTT
.	TRBV5-1	TRBJ2-2	TRBD1	CASSPDRAGTGELFF	TGCGCCAGCAGCCCCGACAGGGCAGGGACCGGGGAGCTGTTTTTT
.	TRBV5-1	TRBJ2-1	TRBD2	CASSLNPPTSGSNEQFF	TGCGCCAGCAGCCTCAATCCCCCAACTAGCGGGAGCAATGAGCAGTTCTTC
few	TRBV6-5	TRBJ2-3	.	CASSYADTQYF	TGTGCCAGCAGTTACGCAGATACGCAGTATTTT
.	TRBV29-1	TRBJ1-2	TRBD1	CSVEEAGGKLNYGYTF	TGCAGCGTTGAAGAGGCAGGGGGTAAACTGAACTATGGCTACACCTTC
once	TRBV5-1	TRBJ1-2	.	CASSLTFGGIYGYTF	TGCGCCAGCAGTCTTACCTTTGGAGGTATTTATGGCTACACCTTC
.	TRBV29-1	TRBJ1-2	.	CSVVGVTGRPLDYGYTF	TGCAGCGTAGTGGGGGTGACAGGCCGCCCGCTAGACTATGGCTACACCTTC
.	TRBV2	TRBJ2-5	.	CASSVRLVQETQYF	TGTGCCAGCAGTGTGCGGCTAGTTCAAGAGACCCAGTACTTC
.	TRBV15	TRBJ2-5	.	CATSRDLAEQETQYF	TGTGCCACCAGCAGAGATTTAGCGGAACAAGAGACCCAGTACTTC
.	TRBV29-1	TRBJ2-4	.	CSVVGLATNIQYF	TGCAGCGTTGTGGGCCTAGCCACAAACATTCAGTACTTC
.	TRBV14	TRBJ2-7	.	CASSQGPPHEQYF	TGTGCCAGCAGCCAAGGACCCCCCCACGAGCAGTACTTC
.	TRBV3-1	TRBJ1-2	.	CASSSRGVYGYTF	TGTGCCAGCAGCTCCCGTGGGGTCTATGGCTACACCTTC
once	TRBV18	TRBJ1-1	.	CASQPGQQNTEAFF	TGTGCCAGCCAACCGGGACAACAGAACACTGAAGCTTTCTTT
.	TRBV10-3	TRBJ2-1	.	CAVGRSYNEQFF	TGTGCCGTCGGACGATCGTACAATGAGCAGTTCTTC
.	TRBV29-1	TRBJ2-7	.	CSGRDTPGHEQYF	TGCAGCGGACGGGACACCCCAGGCCACGAGCAGTACTTC